The rows below give T cell receptor beta chains drawn from one sample of a study of CD8 T cells in ankylosing spondylitis. TCRdb analysed the 5' RACE reads with MiXCR anew, one entry per CDR3 protein. The table has 150,000 to 200,000 distinct CDR3 sequences, 18% seen once. Specimen: blood, either unsorted or a sorted T cell fraction (not recorded which). The source of these receptors is a male donor aged 10-35 years with ankylosing spondylitis or in good health (not recorded which). Each CDR3 is given with its conserved first and last residue. D genes are given only for firm matches. The size field is filled for only some rows; it gives once, few, many or a size class.

many	TRBV7-2	-	TRBJ2-3	CASNINRGAGTDTQYF
-	TRBV20-1	-	TRBJ1-5	CSATQGLGQPQHF
many	TRBV5-5	-	TRBJ2-3	CASSLEADTQYF
many	TRBV11-2	TRBD2	TRBJ2-1	CASSRTPGLAPNEQFF
-	TRBV27	TRBD2	TRBJ2-1	CASSFRTSAKQFF
many	TRBV12-3/TRBV12-4	-	TRBJ1-3	CASSFMRGSGNTIYF
many	TRBV12-3/TRBV12-4	-	TRBJ2-2	CASSLGQTQAGELFF
-	TRBV12-3/TRBV12-4	TRBD2	TRBJ2-3	CASSRLLAISTDTQYF
many	TRBV20-1	TRBD1	TRBJ2-1	CSASKPGQGGDEQFF
few	TRBV20-1	TRBD2	TRBJ2-1	CSASPRLAGSF
many	TRBV11-2	-	TRBJ2-1	CASSLDGYNEQFF
few	TRBV20-1	-	TRBJ1-1	CSASLKQGPTEAFF
-	TRBV10-2	TRBD2	TRBJ2-1	CASNVAGGDNEQFF
-	TRBV19	-	TRBJ2-7	CASSMIRGRIYEQYF
many	TRBV20-1	TRBD1	TRBJ1-5	CSAKGQGEKNQPQHF
-	TRBV12-3/TRBV12-4	TRBD1	TRBJ2-6	CASSTTGTGANVLTF
many	TRBV5-5	TRBD1	TRBJ2-6	CASSRRRQGETSGANVLTF
many	TRBV5-1	-	TRBJ2-1	CASSLSPGVFSWNEQFF
many	TRBV27	TRBD2	TRBJ2-3	CASSPNRDYNTDTQYF
many	TRBV6-2/TRBV6-3	-	TRBJ1-3	CASSPWTADSGNTIYF
many	TRBV4-3	-	TRBJ2-1	CASSQDFLYNEQFF
many	TRBV12-3/TRBV12-4	TRBD2	TRBJ2-3	CASRAGGPVDTQYF
many	TRBV5-5	-	TRBJ2-7	CASSLDGSDYEQYF
many	TRBV12-3/TRBV12-4	TRBD2	TRBJ2-1	CASTSGLAGGAGYNEQFF
many	TRBV20-1	-	TRBJ2-7	CSATGLEQYF
many	TRBV4-3	TRBD2	TRBJ2-1	CASSQSVAGGGEQFF
many	TRBV11-3	TRBD1	TRBJ2-2	CASSLDPTGPTGELFF
many	TRBV29-1	TRBD2	TRBJ2-3	CSVVPIREGSFTDTQYF
many	TRBV6-2/TRBV6-3	TRBD1	TRBJ2-3	CASSGQVYTDTQYF
-	TRBV6-5	-	TRBJ1-2	CASSRTERYGYTF
-	TRBV27	-	TRBJ2-1	CASSLWDPREQFF
many	TRBV3-1	TRBD2	TRBJ2-4	CASSQMREWGKNIQYF
many	TRBV12-3/TRBV12-4	TRBD1	TRBJ2-3	CASPNNRGPDTQYF
many	TRBV6-2/TRBV6-3	TRBD1	TRBJ2-7	CAILGQAYEQYF
once	TRBV25-1	-	TRBJ2-3	CASSDRLLSTDTQYF
many	TRBV5-4	TRBD1	TRBJ1-4	CASSLEGQGPNEKLFF
-	TRBV5-5	-	TRBJ2-3	CASSLGGNTDTQYF
-	TRBV6-2/TRBV6-3	TRBD1	TRBJ1-2	CASSIRRGTGLSYGYTF
many	TRBV21-1	-	TRBJ2-4	CASLVGSSNIQYF
many	TRBV7-8	-	TRBJ2-6	CASSSGGMGGANVLTF
many	TRBV10-3	-	TRBJ2-1	CATCRSLHNEQFF
many	TRBV20-1	-	TRBJ2-7	CSARHPPGAVYEQYF
many	TRBV27	TRBD2	TRBJ2-1	CASSSLQLANSYNEQFF
many	TRBV7-3	-	TRBJ1-4	CARTGPRNEKLFF
many	TRBV7-2	-	TRBJ2-3	CASSLGTAGDTQYF
many	TRBV5-1	-	TRBJ2-1	CASMATLSYNEQFF
few	TRBV20-1	TRBD1	TRBJ2-7	CSARDSPSEQYF
many	TRBV5-6	-	TRBJ2-1	CASSLQGYEQFF
many	TRBV5-1	-	TRBJ2-5	CASSFATPGETQYF
few	TRBV10-2	-	TRBJ2-4	CASKSQGQNIQYF